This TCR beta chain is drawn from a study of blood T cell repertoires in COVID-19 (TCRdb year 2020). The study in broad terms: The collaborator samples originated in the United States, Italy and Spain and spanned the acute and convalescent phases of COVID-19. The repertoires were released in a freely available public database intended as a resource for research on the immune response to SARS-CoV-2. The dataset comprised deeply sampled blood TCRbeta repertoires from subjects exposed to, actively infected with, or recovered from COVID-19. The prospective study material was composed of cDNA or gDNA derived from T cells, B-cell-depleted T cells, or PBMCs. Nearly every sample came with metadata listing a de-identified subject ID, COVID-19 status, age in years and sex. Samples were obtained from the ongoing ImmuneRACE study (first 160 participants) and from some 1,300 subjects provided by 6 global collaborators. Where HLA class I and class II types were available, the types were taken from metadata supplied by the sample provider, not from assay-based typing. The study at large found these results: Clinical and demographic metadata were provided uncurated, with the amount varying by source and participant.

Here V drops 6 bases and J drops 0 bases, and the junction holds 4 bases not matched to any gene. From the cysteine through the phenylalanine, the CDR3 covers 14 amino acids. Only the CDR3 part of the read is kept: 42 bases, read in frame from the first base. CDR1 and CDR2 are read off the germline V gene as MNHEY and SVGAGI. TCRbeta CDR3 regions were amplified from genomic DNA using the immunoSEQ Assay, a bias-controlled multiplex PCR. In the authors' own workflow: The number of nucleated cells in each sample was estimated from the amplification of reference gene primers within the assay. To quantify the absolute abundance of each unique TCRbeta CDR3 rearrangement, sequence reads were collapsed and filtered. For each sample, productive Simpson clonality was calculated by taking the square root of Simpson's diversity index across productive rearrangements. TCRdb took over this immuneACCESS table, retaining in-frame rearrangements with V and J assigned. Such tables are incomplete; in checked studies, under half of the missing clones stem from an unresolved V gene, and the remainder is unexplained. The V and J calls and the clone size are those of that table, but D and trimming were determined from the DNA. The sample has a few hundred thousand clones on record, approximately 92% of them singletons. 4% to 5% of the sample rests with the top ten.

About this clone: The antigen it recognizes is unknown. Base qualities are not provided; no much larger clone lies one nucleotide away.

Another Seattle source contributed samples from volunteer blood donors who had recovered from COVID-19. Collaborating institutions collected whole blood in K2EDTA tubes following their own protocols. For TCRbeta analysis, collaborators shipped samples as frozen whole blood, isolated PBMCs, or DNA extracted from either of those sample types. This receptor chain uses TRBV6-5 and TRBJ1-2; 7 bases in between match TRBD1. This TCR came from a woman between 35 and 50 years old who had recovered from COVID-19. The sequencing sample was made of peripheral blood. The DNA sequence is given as TGTGCCAGCAGGGACAGGCGACCTAACTATGGCTACACCTTC. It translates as CASRDRRPNYGYTF.